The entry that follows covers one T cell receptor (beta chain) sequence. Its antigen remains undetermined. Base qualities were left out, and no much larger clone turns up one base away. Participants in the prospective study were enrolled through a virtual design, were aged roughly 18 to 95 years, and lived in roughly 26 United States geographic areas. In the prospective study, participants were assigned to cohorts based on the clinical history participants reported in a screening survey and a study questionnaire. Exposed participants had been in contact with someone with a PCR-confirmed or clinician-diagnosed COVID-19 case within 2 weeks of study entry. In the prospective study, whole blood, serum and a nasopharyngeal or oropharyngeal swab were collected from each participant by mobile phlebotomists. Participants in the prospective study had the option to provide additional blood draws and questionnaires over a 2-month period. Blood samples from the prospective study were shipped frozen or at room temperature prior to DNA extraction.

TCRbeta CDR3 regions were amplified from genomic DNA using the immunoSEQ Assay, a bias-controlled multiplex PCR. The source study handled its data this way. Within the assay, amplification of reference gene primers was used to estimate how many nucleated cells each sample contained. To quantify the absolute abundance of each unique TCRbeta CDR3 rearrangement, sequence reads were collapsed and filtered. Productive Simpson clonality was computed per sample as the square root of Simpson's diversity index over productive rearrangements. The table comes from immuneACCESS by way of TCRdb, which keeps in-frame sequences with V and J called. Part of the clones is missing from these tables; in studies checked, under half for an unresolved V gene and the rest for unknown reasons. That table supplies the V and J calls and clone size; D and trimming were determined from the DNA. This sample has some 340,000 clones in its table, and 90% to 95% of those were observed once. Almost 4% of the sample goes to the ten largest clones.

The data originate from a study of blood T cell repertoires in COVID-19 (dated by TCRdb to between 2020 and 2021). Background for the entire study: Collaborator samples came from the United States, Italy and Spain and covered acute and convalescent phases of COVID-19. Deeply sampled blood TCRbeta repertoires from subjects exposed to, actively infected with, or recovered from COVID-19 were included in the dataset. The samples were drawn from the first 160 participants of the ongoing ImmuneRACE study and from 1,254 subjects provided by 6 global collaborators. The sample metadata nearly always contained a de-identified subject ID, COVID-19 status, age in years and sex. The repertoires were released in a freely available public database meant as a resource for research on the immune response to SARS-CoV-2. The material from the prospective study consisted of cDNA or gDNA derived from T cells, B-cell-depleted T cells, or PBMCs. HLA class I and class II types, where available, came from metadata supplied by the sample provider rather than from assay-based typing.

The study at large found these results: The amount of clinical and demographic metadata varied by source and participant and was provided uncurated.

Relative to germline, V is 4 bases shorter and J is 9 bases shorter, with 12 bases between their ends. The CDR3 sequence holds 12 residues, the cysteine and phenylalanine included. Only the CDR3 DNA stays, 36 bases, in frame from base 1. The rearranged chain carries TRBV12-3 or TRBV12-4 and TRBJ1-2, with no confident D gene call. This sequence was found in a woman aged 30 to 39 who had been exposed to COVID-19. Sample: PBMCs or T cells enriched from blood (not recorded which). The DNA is TGTGCCAGCAGTTCCCACCGACAACGCTACACCTTC. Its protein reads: CASSSHRQRYTF.